Following are 13 T cell receptor beta chains from one sample sequenced in a study of cytomegalovirus exposure and HLA in healthy donors. PCR primers comprised 60 Vbeta and 13 Jbeta primers. Assay: immunoSEQ multiplex PCR; the TCRdb copy retains only in-frame clones and omits some. The profile covers around 65,000 clones, with 85% to 90% appearing a single time and 9.5% to 12% taken by the ten largest. The sequencing input was PBMCs. Source of these receptors: a female donor in good health and CMV-seronegative.

This sequence joins TRBV10-1 and TRBJ2-5; TRBD2 matches 12 bases. Judging by the DNA end, TRBJ2-7 fits better; the J call may be wrong. Germline V CDR1 and CDR2: WNHNN, SYGVQD (reference sequence). CDR3 length: 15 amino acids. CDR3 amino acids: CASSSGGAGVDEQYF. The CDR3 nucleotides are TGCGCCAGTTCTAGCGGGGGGGCCGGGGTCGACGAGCAGTACTTC.

The chain carries TRBV7-8 and TRBJ1-2; no clear D. This CDR3 has 14 residues. Germline lookup yields CDR1 SGHVS and CDR2 FQNEAQ. V was trimmed by 6 bases and J by 4 bases, leaving 15 bases between them. CDR3 region: CASSPSGTAYGYTF. In DNA form, the CDR3 reads TGTGCCAGCAGTCCCAGCGGCACGGCCTATGGCTACACCTTC.

The genes are TRBV7-3 and TRBJ1-1; D is possibly TRBD1 (6 bases). The CDR3 has 14 amino acids. The V end was cut by 1 base, the J end by 5 bases, with 11 bases between. Germline values: CDR1 SGHTA, CDR2 FQGTGA. The CDR3 loop is CASSLNPGVTEAFF. Written as DNA, the CDR3 is TGTGCCAGCAGCTTAAACCCAGGGGTAACTGAAGCTTTCTTT.

The chain uses TRBV9 and TRBJ2-2, with 9 bases aligning to TRBD2. Germline V CDR1 and CDR2: SGDLS, YYNGEE. The CDR3 is 16 amino acids. Trimming took 3 bases from V and 6 from J; bases not matched to a gene: 9. For the CDR3, the DNA is TGTGCCAGCAGCGCGAGACTAGCGGCAAGGGCCGGGGAGCTGTTTTTT. Translation: CASSARLAARAGELFF.

This chain uses TRBV7-9 with TRBJ2-1, with a possible D match to TRBD2 (7 bases). This CDR3 spans 16 amino acids. Trimming removed 3 bases at V and 1 base at J, with 13 bases between. CDR1 and CDR2 from the germline V gene are SEHNR and FQNEAQ (reference sequence). The CDR3 DNA is TGTGCCAGCAGCTTGTATGGGGGGGCGTCCTACAATGAGCAGTTCTTC. Its translation: CASSLYGGASYNEQFF.

V is TRBV19 and J is TRBJ2-4, with D possibly matching TRBD2 (5 bases). V was trimmed by 8 bases and J by 3 bases, leaving 5 bases between them. There are 11 residues in the CDR3. Germline V gene sequence: CDR1 LNHDA, CDR2 SQIVND (reference sequence). The CDR3 is CASGSKNIQYF. For the CDR3, the DNA is TGTGCCAGTGGGAGCAAAAACATTCAGTACTTC.

This clone was recorded a few times. V usage is TRBV7-9 and J usage is TRBJ1-2; 7 bases fit TRBD1. Germline V lookup: CDR1 SEHNR, CDR2 FQNEAQ (reference sequence). The V segment lost 5 bases and the J segment 4 bases; nucleotides outside the gene matches: 7. The CDR3 has 14 amino acids. As DNA, the CDR3 is TGTGCCAGCAGCCCAGGGGGTCAGGGCTATGGCTACACCTTC. It encodes CASSPGGQGYGYTF.

The chain combines TRBV7-2 with TRBJ1-5; D not certain. Germline V gene lookup returns CDR1 SGHTA and CDR2 FQGNSA. The V end was cut by 3 bases, the J end by 5 bases, with 8 bases between. This CDR3 has 13 residues. CDR3 residues: CASSFAGDQPQHF. CDR3 nucleotide sequence: TGTGCCAGCAGCTTCGCCGGGGATCAGCCCCAGCATTTT.

The chain links TRBV29-1 to TRBJ2-1, with TRBD1 matching over 7 bases. The CDR3 covers 15 residues. With 1 base clipped from V and 4 bases from J, the junction kept 7 bases outside the gene matches. Germline-derived CDR1 and CDR2 are SQVTM and ANQGSEA. The chain's CDR3 is CSVEGGTDLYNEQFF. In DNA, the CDR3 is TGCAGCGTTGAAGGAGGGACAGACCTTTACAATGAGCAGTTCTTC.

This sequence joins TRBV29-1 and TRBJ1-1; 9 bases match TRBD1. Germline trimming cut 5 bases from V and 3 bases from J; bases unmatched to any gene: 7. Germline loops: CDR1 SQVTM, CDR2 ANQGSEA. CDR3 size: 14 residues. CDR3 DNA sequence: TGCAGCGTTACAAACGGACAGGGGTACACTGAAGCTTTCTTT. Translated: CSVTNGQGYTEAFF. Combining the CDR3 with reference TRBV29-1 and TRBJ1-1 gives the whole variable domain SAVISQKPSRDICQRGTSLTIQCQVDSQVTMMFWYRQQPGQSLTLIATANQGSEATYESGFVIDKFPISRPNLTFSTLTVSNMSPEDSSIYLCSVTNGQGYTEAFFGQGTRLTVV.

Note on this clone: The junction and the germline gene differ at one end; a read error may be behind it. The chain has TRBV7-9 and TRBJ2-1; no definite D call. This CDR3 comprises 12 residues. Germline lookup yields CDR1 SEHNR and CDR2 FQNEAQ (reference sequence). The CDR3 reads CSSSRLDNEQFF. The CDR3 DNA reads TGTTCCAGCAGCCGACTCGATAATGAACAGTTCTTC.

The sample holds a few counts of this clone. In nucleotides, the CDR3 is TGTGCCAGCAGTTCACAGGGGGCTGGGGCCAACGTCCTGACTTTC. It specifies CASSSQGAGANVLTF. The chain recombines TRBV27 with TRBJ2-6, with 8 bases matching TRBD1. The CDR3 consists of 15 residues. Germline loops: CDR1 MNHEY, CDR2 SMNVEV (reference sequence). V lost 4 bases and J lost 2; bases outside the gene matches: 1.

The chain combines TRBV5-1 with TRBJ1-3, with 7 bases matching TRBD1. The trim removed 4 bases at V and 0 bases at J, leaving 4 bases unmatched. Germline lookup yields CDR1 SGHRS and CDR2 YFSETQ. CDR3 size: 15 residues. For the CDR3, the DNA is TGCGCCAGCAGCGGAGGGGACAGCTCTGGAAACACCATATATTTT. Its translation is CASSGGDSSGNTIYF. Full variable domain (rest looked up from reference TRBV5-1 and TRBJ1-3): KAGVTQTPRYLIKTRGQQVTLSCSPISGHRSVSWYQQTPGQGLQFLFEYFSETQRNKGNFPGRFSGRQFSNSRSEMNVSTLELGDSALYLCASSGGDSSGNTIYFGEGSWLTVV.